Listed below are T cell receptor beta chains from one sample, sequenced in a study of T-cell reconstitution after alpha-beta-depleted transplantation in children. TCRdb re-called the PCR reads with MiXCR, one entry per CDR3 protein. This sample has roughly 670,000 distinct CDR3 sequences, with roughly 13% found just once. The specimen was PBMCs, collected before TCRalphabeta/CD19-depleted stem cell transplant. Receptors originate from a girl aged 2 to 9 with congenital amegakaryocytic thrombocytopenia, due to receive a stem cell transplant. The CDR3 runs from the conserved cysteine through the conserved F or W. A D gene is named only where the DNA matches it firmly. For some rows the clone size is stated as once, few or many, or as a class when expanded; others skip it.

v_call	d_call	j_call	cdr3_length	clone_size	cdr3_aa	cdr3_nt
TRBV6-2/TRBV6-3	NA	TRBJ2-1	12	NA	CASRGQYNEQFF	TGTGCCAGCCGGGGGCAATACAATGAGCAGTTCTTC
TRBV20-1	NA	TRBJ2-2	15	many	CSARAEEWDTGELFF	TGCAGTGCTCGGGCCGAGGAGTGGGACACCGGGGAGCTGTTTTTT
TRBV20-1	NA	TRBJ2-7	11	many	CSAFDSDEQYF	TGCAGTGCTTTTGACAGCGACGAGCAGTACTTC
TRBV18	NA	TRBJ1-5	13	many	CASSPPGGQPQHF	TGTGCCAGCTCACCGCCCGGGGGTCAGCCCCAGCATTTT
TRBV5-1	TRBD1	TRBJ2-5	16	NA	CASSYQSGTGFETQYF	TGCGCCAGCAGCTACCAATCCGGGACAGGGTTTGAGACCCAGTACTTC
TRBV7-6	TRBD2	TRBJ2-3	14	few	CAISPSGITDTQYF	TGTGCCATCTCCCCCAGCGGGATAACAGATACGCAGTATTTT
TRBV7-6	TRBD2	TRBJ2-3	15	few	CASSLELAYTDTQYF	TGTGCCAGCAGCTTAGAACTAGCGTACACAGATACGCAGTATTTT
TRBV6-5	NA	TRBJ2-5	13	many	CASRLQGKETQYF	TGTGCCAGCAGATTACAGGGAAAAGAGACCCAGTACTTC
TRBV5-1	NA	TRBJ2-1	13	NA	CTSSSKGHNEQFF	TGCACCAGCAGCTCAAAGGGTCACAATGAGCAGTTCTTC
TRBV5-1	NA	TRBJ1-2	16	few	CASSLSGVQSVYGYTF	TGCGCCAGCTCCCTTTCGGGGGTTCAAAGTGTTTATGGCTACACCTTC
TRBV5-5	NA	TRBJ2-5	14	NA	CASSSPLVVETQYF	TGTGCCAGCAGCTCTCCACTGGTCGTGGAGACCCAGTACTTC
TRBV7-8	NA	TRBJ2-2	19	NA	CASSFPAGLPGFGTGELFF	TGTGCCAGCAGCTTCCCAGCGGGCCTTCCCGGGTTTGGCACCGGGGAGCTGTTTTTT
TRBV11-2	TRBD2	TRBJ2-1	16	NA	CASRKIAGPSYNEQFF	TGTGCCAGCAGGAAGATAGCGGGCCCCTCCTACAATGAGCAGTTCTTC
TRBV20-1	TRBD2	TRBJ2-3	12	many	CVAGGPVDTQYF	TGCGTAGCGGGAGGGCCGGTAGATACGCAGTATTTT
TRBV12-3/TRBV12-4	NA	TRBJ2-1	16	many	CASSLYGASSYNEQFF	TGTGCCAGCAGTTTATATGGGGCTAGCTCCTACAATGAGCAGTTCTTC
TRBV5-1	NA	TRBJ2-3	17	few	CASSLQRDSRTADTQYF	TGCGCCAGCAGCTTGCAAAGGGACTCCCGGACTGCGGATACGCAGTATTTT
TRBV5-1	NA	TRBJ2-4	16	few	CASSPGQPIAKNIQYF	TGCGCCAGCAGCCCCGGACAGCCAATAGCCAAAAACATTCAGTACTTC
TRBV28	TRBD2	TRBJ2-1	15	many	CASSGSGAGGYEQFF	TGTGCCAGCAGTGGATCTGGAGCGGGAGGTTATGAGCAGTTCTTC
TRBV10-3	TRBD2	TRBJ2-3	16	few	CAISQGLAGRTDTQYF	TGTGCCATCAGCCAGGGACTAGCGGGACGCACAGATACGCAGTATTTT
TRBV7-9	NA	TRBJ2-7	14	few	CASSAVAVPYEQYF	TGTGCCAGCAGCGCGGTAGCGGTACCATACGAGCAGTACTTC
TRBV5-1	NA	TRBJ2-7	14	many	CASSKPGQRYEQYF	TGCGCCAGCAGTAAACCTGGACAACGATACGAGCAGTACTTC
TRBV12-3/TRBV12-4	NA	TRBJ1-2	14	few	CASSPRRVAGGYTF	TGTGCCAGCAGCCCACGCCGCGTTGCGGGAGGCTACACCTTC